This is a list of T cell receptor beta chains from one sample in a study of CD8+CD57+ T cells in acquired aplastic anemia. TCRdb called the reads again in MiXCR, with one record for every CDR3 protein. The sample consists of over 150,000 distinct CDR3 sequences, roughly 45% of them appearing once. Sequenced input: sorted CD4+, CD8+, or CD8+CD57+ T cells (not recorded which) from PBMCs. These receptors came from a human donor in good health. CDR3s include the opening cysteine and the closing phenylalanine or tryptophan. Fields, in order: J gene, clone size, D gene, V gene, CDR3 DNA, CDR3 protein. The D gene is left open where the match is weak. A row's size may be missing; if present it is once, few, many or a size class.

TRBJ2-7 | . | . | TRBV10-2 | TGCGCCAGCAGTGAGTCCGTCGGCGAGCAGTACTTC | CASSESVGEQYF
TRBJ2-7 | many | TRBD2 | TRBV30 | TGTGCCTGGGGGCGGAGCGGGAGCGAGCAGTACTTC | CAWGRSGSEQYF
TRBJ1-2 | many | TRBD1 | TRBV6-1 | TGTGCCAGCAGGGGCCCGGGACAGACATATGGCTACACCTTC | CASRGPGQTYGYTF
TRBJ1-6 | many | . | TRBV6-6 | TGTGCCAGCAGTTACTCGTCAAGGACGGCACCCCTCCACTTT | CASSYSSRTAPLHF
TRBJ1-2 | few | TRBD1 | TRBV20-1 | TGCAGTGCCGGGACAGGGGATGGCTACACCTTC | CSAGTGDGYTF
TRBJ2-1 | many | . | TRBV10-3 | TGTGCCATCAGTGAGGTTGCCCATGAGCAGTTCTTC | CAISEVAHEQFF
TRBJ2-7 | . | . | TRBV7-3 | TGTGCCAGCAGCGGTGGGCGAGGCGGGGAGCAGTACTTC | CASSGGRGGEQYF
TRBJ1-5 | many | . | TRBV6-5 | TGTGCCAGCAGTTACTCTGAGGGCCAGCCCCAGCATTTT | CASSYSEGQPQHF
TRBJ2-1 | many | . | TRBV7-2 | TGTGCCAGCAGCTTCTTTGACGGTGAGCAGTTCTTC | CASSFFDGEQFF
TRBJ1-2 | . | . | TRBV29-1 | TGCAGCGTATCCGAGGGTACAGGCTATGGCTACACCTTC | CSVSEGTGYGYTF
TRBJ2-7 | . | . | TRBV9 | TGTGCCAGCAGCGTAGGTACAGGGTCAGGCTACGAGCAGTACTTC | CASSVGTGSGYEQYF
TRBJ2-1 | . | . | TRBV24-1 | TGTGCCACCAGTGATCCAGGGGGACTGCCCAATGAGCAGTTCTTC | CATSDPGGLPNEQFF
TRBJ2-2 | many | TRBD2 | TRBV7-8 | TGTGCCAGCAGCTTATCGTTAGCGGGATACACCGGGGAGCTGTTTTTT | CASSLSLAGYTGELFF
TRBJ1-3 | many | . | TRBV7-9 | TGTGCCAGCAGCTTGGGGGGGTTCTCGGGAAACACCATATATTTT | CASSLGGFSGNTIYF